This T cell receptor beta chain originates from a study of T cells in localized non-small cell lung cancer. Using immunoSEQ multiplex PCR, the repertoire was profiled, and TCRdb retains in-frame clones only, with some absent. Of about 62,000 clones detected, roughly 80% appear once; the ten largest clones hold 4.7%. Remarks on this clone: Antigen unknown.

J gave up 5 bases and V 7 bases, and 2 bases lay outside the gene matches. This CDR3 has 11 residues. The germline CDR1 and CDR2 sequences are SQVTM and ANQGSEA. Study-level results: Measurement of T cell clonality placed uninvolved adjacent lung highest, above the level in tumor. A median of around 60 of the top 100 tumor clones appeared in adjacent lung, which was paired and uninvolved. A single tumor region was sequenced, leaving heterogeneity possible. The study linked higher blood T cell density to longer overall survival.

The material sequenced was PBMCs, taken before any cancer treatment. This receptor was obtained from a man between 40 and 70 years old with stage II lung adenocarcinoma. The chain employs TRBV29-1 and TRBJ2-1; 7 positions match TRBD1. Here the CDR3 reads CSGDRDNEQFF. CDR3 in DNA: TGCAGCGGTGACAGGGACAATGAGCAGTTCTTC.